This T cell receptor (beta chain) was captured in a study of identifying expanded T cells in peripheral blood. Findings of the study overall: Variance in clone template counts between two-week samples significantly increased with total template count across all healthy donors. Differentially abundant clones: 1 to 1.5 between replicates, about 15 at 2 to 3 weeks, 19 to 20 at four.

CDR3 length equals 16 residues. V shed 5 bases, J shed 3 bases, and the junction held 9 bases outside the gene matches. CDR1 is WSHSY, CDR2 SAAADI, per germline. Comments on this clone: What it binds is not known.

Collection occurred without any documented infections or immune events in donors. Profiled with immunoSEQ multiplex PCR; TCRdb holds only in-frame clones, not every one. This sample yields 50,000 to 65,000 clones, of which about four fifths are seen a single time; 15% to 20% belongs to the top ten. Source material: blood. The rearrangement links TRBV10-2 to TRBJ2-3; 9 bases agree with TRBD1. This TCR came from a person aged 18 to 75 in good health. CDR3 nucleotides: TGCGCCAGCAGTCCCGGGACAGGGAAGGTTACAGATACGCAGTATTTT. Translation: CASSPGTGKVTDTQYF.